One sample yielded the 9 T cell receptor beta chains listed below, sequenced in a study of spatial heterogeneity in lung cancer. Time point defined: sample taken at primary tumor resection. Their specific antigens are unknown. Study-wide findings and caveats: Expanded alpha and beta TCR counts within tumors tracked tumor mutation counts.

MiXCR, applied by TCRdb to the 5' RACE reads, yields one record per CDR3 protein. Here the sample spans about 5,600 distinct CDR3 sequences, around 7% being singletons. The specimen was lung tumor tissue, collected at surgery. Every receptor here comes from a female donor with early-stage non-small cell lung cancer.

In its sample, this clonotype was seen many times. The V and J genes are TRBV20-1 and TRBJ1-4; D not certain. Trimming left V 6 bases short and J 7 bases short, with 15 bases between. CDR3 length: 13 residues. From germline, CDR1 is DFQATT and CDR2 SNEGSKA (reference sequence). This CDR3 is CSAIMRGIEKLFF. The CDR3 nucleotides are TGCAGTGCCATTATGCGTGGGATTGAAAAACTGTTTTTT.

In this sample, this clonotype turned up many times. The chain couples TRBV7-2 to TRBJ1-2, with 7 bases fitting TRBD1. J was trimmed by 6 bases and V by 5 bases; bases with no gene match: 6. Germline lookup yields CDR1 SGHTA and CDR2 FQGNSA. This CDR3 spans 13 amino acids. CDR3 residues: CASSPTGDHGYTF. Written as DNA, the CDR3 is TGTGCCAGCAGCCCCACAGGGGACCATGGCTACACCTTC. Based on the CDR3 plus reference TRBV7-2 and TRBJ1-2, the full variable domain is GAGVSQSPSNKVTEKGKDVELRCDPISGHTALYWYRQSLGQGLEFLIYFQGNSAPDKSGLPSDRFSAERTGGSVSTLTIQRTQQEDSAVYLCASSPTGDHGYTFGSGTRLTVV.

In its sample, this clonotype ranks as medium-sized. The chain recombines TRBV12-3 or TRBV12-4 with TRBJ1-5; TRBD1 is a possible D gene (5 bases). The V and J ends lost 1 base and 0 bases respectively, with 7 bases between them. This CDR3 has 15 amino acids. CDR3 region: CASSLGQYSNQPQHF. The CDR3 coding sequence is TGTGCCAGCAGTTTAGGACAGTATAGCAATCAGCCCCAGCATTTT.

This clonotype was seen just once. DNA of the CDR3: TGCGCCAGCAGCCCGCCGGGTAGCGGGAGGGCGGATGAGCAGTTCTTC. Encoded protein: CASSPPGSGRADEQFF. The rearrangement uses TRBV4-1 and TRBJ2-1; 11 nucleotides line up with TRBD2. The germline V gene has CDR1 MGHRA and CDR2 YSYEKL. J was trimmed by 8 bases and V by 4 bases; bases with no gene match: 10. The CDR3 totals 16 residues.

This clonotype ranks as medium-sized. The chain carries TRBV5-4 and TRBJ2-5; 8 positions agree with TRBD1. The CDR3 is made up of 14 amino acids. V gave up 4 bases and J gave up 5 bases; unmatched junction bases: 7. Germline CDR1 is SGHNT and CDR2 is YYREEE (reference sequence). CDR3 sequence: CASSPTGGRETQYF. In DNA, the CDR3 is TGTGCCAGCAGCCCCACAGGGGGGAGGGAGACCCAGTACTTC.

This chain joins TRBV12-3 or TRBV12-4 and TRBJ2-3; TRBD2 matches 7 bases. V lost 6 bases, J lost 3 bases, and 15 bases stayed unmatched. This CDR3 has 17 residues. The CDR3 sequence is CASSGYGGRAGTDTQYF. Written as DNA, the CDR3 is TGTGCCAGCAGCGGATATGGGGGGAGGGCTGGGACAGATACGCAGTATTTT.

This clonotype was seen many times. V gene TRBV5-1 combines with J gene TRBJ2-5; weak D call: TRBD1 (6 bases). Deletions cut 0 bases from V and 2 bases from J, with 11 bases between. Germline CDR1 reads SGHRS; CDR2 reads YFSETQ. The CDR3 is made up of 15 amino acids. CDR3 sequence: CASSLGPGDQETQYF. Here the CDR3 DNA reads TGCGCCAGCAGCTTGGGACCAGGGGATCAAGAGACCCAGTACTTC.

This clonotype was observed many times. The V and J genes are TRBV5-4 and TRBJ2-5; 7 nucleotides line up with TRBD1. The germline gives CDR1 SGHNT, CDR2 YYREEE (reference sequence). The CDR3 has 16 amino acids. The V gene end was trimmed by 4 bases and the J gene end by 3 bases; junction bases not matched to a gene: 12. In DNA, the CDR3 is TGTGCCAGCAGCCTCCACGGACAGGCGACCAAAGAGACCCAGTACTTC. Protein sequence: CASSLHGQATKETQYF.

This clonotype was seen at least ten times. This rearrangement joins TRBV7-9 to TRBJ2-7; D is ambiguous. CDR3 length: 13 residues. Deletions cut 3 bases from V and 6 bases from J, with 12 bases between. The germline gives CDR1 SEHNR, CDR2 FQNEAQ (reference sequence). The chain's CDR3 is CASSFRASGEQYF. In DNA, the CDR3 is TGTGCCAGCAGCTTTAGGGCTAGTGGCGAGCAGTACTTC.